Listed below are T cell receptor beta chains from one sample, sequenced in a study of CD8 T cells in Susac syndrome. MiXCR, applied by TCRdb to the immunoSEQ multiplex PCR reads, yields one record per CDR3 protein. The repertoire holds approximately 94,000 distinct CDR3 sequences, with 95% as singletons. The sequencing input was CD8+ T cells from PBMCs. The receptors come from a human donor with Susac syndrome. CDR3s include the opening cysteine and the closing phenylalanine or tryptophan. D genes are given only for firm matches. Part of the rows lack a size; the others show once, few, many or a class for expanded clones.

D gene	V gene	J gene	clone size	CDR3 protein	CDR3 DNA
TRBD1	TRBV13	TRBJ1-1	NA	CASSATGQGESRAFF	TGTGCCAGCAGCGCAACGGGACAGGGGGAGAGTCGAGCTTTCTTT
NA	TRBV19	TRBJ1-6	NA	CASSITQSAYNSPLHF	TGTGCCAGTAGTATAACCCAGTCAGCCTATAATTCACCCCTCCACTTT
NA	TRBV15	TRBJ2-5	once	CATSRVLGRAETQYF	TGTGCCACCAGCAGAGTTTTGGGACGGGCGGAGACCCAGTACTTC
TRBD1	TRBV3-1	TRBJ2-5	NA	CASSQRGQAGETQYF	TGTGCCAGCAGCCAAAGGGGACAGGCGGGGGAGACCCAGTACTTC
NA	TRBV5-4	TRBJ2-1	NA	CASKSPGDEQFF	TGTGCCAGCAAGTCTCCAGGGGATGAGCAGTTCTTC
TRBD1	TRBV15	TRBJ1-5	NA	CATRTGGQPQHF	TGTGCCACCAGGACAGGGGGTCAGCCCCAGCATTTT
NA	TRBV12-3/TRBV12-4	TRBJ2-7	NA	CATRPAGARGEQYF	TGTGCCACCAGACCCGCCGGGGCAAGGGGCGAGCAGTACTTC
TRBD2	TRBV29-1	TRBJ2-1	NA	CSVQSLASGPNNEQFF	TGCAGCGTGCAATCCCTCGCTAGCGGCCCAAACAATGAGCAGTTCTTC
TRBD2	TRBV19	TRBJ2-1	once	CASGGPSSEIAGGQKRYNEQFF	TGTGCCAGTGGCGGTCCCTCCTCGGAAATAGCGGGGGGGCAGAAGCGGTACAATGAGCAGTTCTTC
NA	TRBV7-9	TRBJ2-5	few	CASSSEETQYF	TGTGCCAGCAGTTCCGAAGAGACCCAGTACTTC
NA	TRBV7-2	TRBJ2-7	NA	CASSLGDPGLAYEQYF	TGTGCCAGCAGCTTAGGGGACCCGGGACTGGCCTACGAGCAGTACTTC
TRBD2	TRBV2	TRBJ2-1	NA	CASEASGRVEQFF	TGTGCCAGCGAAGCTAGCGGGAGGGTTGAGCAGTTCTTC
TRBD1	TRBV2	TRBJ1-5	NA	CASSKAGGYQPQHF	TGTGCCAGCAGTAAGGCAGGGGGCTATCAGCCCCAGCATTTT
NA	TRBV27	TRBJ1-6	NA	CASSPGAPVGTLHF	TGTGCCAGCAGTCCCGGGGCCCCAGTAGGAACCCTCCACTTT
NA	TRBV18	TRBJ2-1	NA	CASSPGYSYNEQFF	TGTGCCAGCTCACCGGGGTACTCGTACAATGAGCAGTTCTTC
TRBD1	TRBV15	TRBJ2-7	NA	CATSRTGQGFNEQYF	TGTGCCACCAGCAGAACCGGACAGGGTTTCAACGAGCAGTACTTC
NA	TRBV29-1	TRBJ2-5	NA	CSVLSEQETQYF	TGCAGCGTTCTGAGTGAGCAAGAGACCCAGTACTTC
NA	TRBV7-7	TRBJ2-7	NA	CASSLGRAYEQYF	TGTGCTAGCAGCTTAGGCAGAGCCTACGAGCAGTACTTC
TRBD1	TRBV18	TRBJ1-1	NA	CASSPQGAGLNTEAFF	TGTGCCAGCTCACCACAGGGGGCCGGATTGAACACTGAAGCTTTCTTT
TRBD2	TRBV20-1	TRBJ2-1	NA	CSARDASGRYEQFF	TGCAGTGCTAGAGATGCTAGCGGGAGATATGAGCAGTTCTTC
NA	TRBV19	TRBJ2-7	NA	CASSLHGQTSYEQYF	TGTGCCAGTAGTCTCCACGGACAGACCTCCTACGAGCAGTACTTC
NA	TRBV29-1	TRBJ1-5	once	CSVGAGHQPQHF	TGCAGCGTTGGGGCAGGGCATCAGCCCCAGCATTTT
TRBD1	TRBV6-2/TRBV6-3	TRBJ2-5	NA	CASSYLKGQPQETQYF	TGTGCCAGCAGTTACCTCAAGGGACAGCCCCAAGAGACCCAGTACTTC
NA	TRBV12-3/TRBV12-4	TRBJ1-1	NA	CASSTLTSGPEAFF	TGTGCCAGCAGCACCCTGACCTCGGGCCCTGAAGCTTTCTTT
NA	TRBV4-1	TRBJ1-1	NA	CASSPGSRNTEAFF	TGCGCCAGCAGCCCAGGGTCTAGGAACACTGAAGCTTTCTTT
NA	TRBV27	TRBJ2-5	NA	CASTTRGQETQYF	TGTGCCAGCACCACGAGGGGTCAAGAGACCCAGTACTTC
NA	TRBV18	TRBJ2-7	NA	CASSPADPVEQYF	TGTGCCAGCTCACCAGCGGATCCGGTCGAGCAGTACTTC
NA	TRBV29-1	TRBJ1-1	NA	CSVEDDPGRGTEAFF	TGCAGCGTTGAAGATGATCCAGGCAGGGGAACTGAAGCTTTCTTT
NA	TRBV4-1	TRBJ1-6	once	CASSQVGSPLHF	TGCGCCAGCAGCCAAGTTGGTTCACCCCTCCACTTT
TRBD1	TRBV5-1	TRBJ1-1	NA	CASSPDRGYSEAFF	TGCGCCAGCAGCCCGGACAGGGGGTACTCTGAAGCTTTCTTT
NA	TRBV25-1	TRBJ2-7	NA	CASSVGLVEQYF	TGTGCCAGCAGTGTCGGTCTCGTGGAGCAGTACTTC
NA	TRBV9	TRBJ1-1	once	CASSVGADTEAFF	TGTGCCAGCAGCGTTGGGGCGGACACTGAAGCTTTCTTT
TRBD2	TRBV29-1	TRBJ2-1	NA	CSVFPGLAYNEQFF	TGCAGCGTCTTCCCGGGACTAGCGTACAATGAGCAGTTCTTC
NA	TRBV3-1	TRBJ2-1	once	CASSHDPSAREQFF	TGTGCCAGCAGCCATGACCCGTCCGCTCGGGAGCAGTTCTTC
NA	TRBV2	TRBJ2-5	NA	CASSEISGGPTQYF	TGTGCCAGCAGTGAAATTTCTGGGGGGCCGACCCAGTACTTC
NA	TRBV7-2	TRBJ2-1	NA	CASSPPPGLNEQFF	TGTGCCAGCAGTCCCCCTCCGGGGCTCAATGAGCAGTTCTTC
NA	TRBV9	TRBJ2-4	NA	CASSVGVSDIQYF	TGTGCCAGCAGCGTTGGGGTGTCCGACATTCAGTACTTC
TRBD2	TRBV5-1	TRBJ2-7	NA	CASTSAGGYYEQYF	TGCGCCAGCACCTCCGCGGGGGGTTACTACGAGCAGTACTTC
NA	TRBV4-1	TRBJ1-1	NA	CASSHIGTNTEAFF	TGCGCCAGCAGCCACATCGGGACGAACACTGAAGCTTTCTTT
NA	TRBV23-1	TRBJ1-5	NA	CAKHWGRNNQPQHF	TGCGCCAAACATTGGGGGCGAAACAATCAGCCCCAGCATTTT
NA	TRBV3-1	TRBJ2-4	NA	CASSQGERIQYF	TGTGCCAGCAGCCAAGGGGAGCGCATTCAGTACTTC
TRBD1	TRBV23-1	TRBJ2-2	NA	CASTSRGQGDTGELFF	TGCGCCAGCACCTCGCGGGGACAGGGAGACACCGGGGAGCTGTTTTTT
TRBD1	TRBV28	TRBJ2-5	NA	CASSLRQGEETQYF	TGTGCCAGCAGTCTTAGACAGGGAGAAGAGACCCAGTACTTC
NA	TRBV7-9	TRBJ2-5	NA	CASSFGLQETQYF	TGTGCCAGCAGCTTTGGACTCCAAGAGACCCAGTACTTC
TRBD2	TRBV5-4	TRBJ2-5	NA	CASSLKVGGDQETQYF	TGTGCCAGCAGCTTGAAAGTCGGGGGGGACCAAGAGACCCAGTACTTC
NA	TRBV9	TRBJ1-1	NA	CASSPTDGNTEAFF	TGTGCCAGCAGCCCCACGGACGGGAACACTGAAGCTTTCTTT
TRBD2	TRBV14	TRBJ2-1	NA	CASSQYSGSSYNEQFF	TGTGCCAGCAGCCAATATAGCGGGAGTTCCTACAATGAGCAGTTCTTC
NA	TRBV29-1	TRBJ2-1	NA	CSVDFGRGPYNEQFF	TGCAGCGTTGATTTTGGCAGGGGCCCGTACAATGAGCAGTTCTTC
TRBD1	TRBV19	TRBJ1-5	NA	CASSNDRDHQPQHF	TGTGCCAGTAGTAATGACAGGGACCATCAGCCCCAGCATTTT
TRBD1	TRBV10-1	TRBJ1-1	NA	CASSESPDRVEAFF	TGCGCCAGCAGTGAGTCACCCGACAGGGTCGAAGCTTTCTTT
NA	TRBV6-5	TRBJ2-1	NA	CASSTGYGEQFF	TGTGCCAGCAGCACAGGGTACGGTGAGCAGTTCTTC